This T cell receptor beta chain was captured in a study of siplizumab effects on memory and regulatory T cells. Overall study results and limits: Confirmation was lacking for the suppressive function of proliferating Tregs derived from siplizumab cultures. Major contributors to the alloresponse seemed to be naive T cells, which also appeared more diverse than memory cells.

About this clone itself: Its specificity is unknown.

The CDR3 consists of 16 residues. Germline trimming cut 5 bases from V and 4 bases from J; bases unmatched to any gene: 11. Germline V CDR1 and CDR2: SGHRS, YFSETQ. Each sample yielded roughly 92,000 assayed TCR templates. Libraries were prepared by immunoSEQ multiplex PCR; TCRdb keeps only in-frame clonotypes and omits some of them. Seen here are some 53,000 clones, about 97% observed once, and the top ten hold 0.64%. The chain links TRBV5-1 to TRBJ1-1, with 10 bases lining up with TRBD1. The sequence came from a human donor in good health. Sequencing used naive CD4+ T cells sorted from blood. The CDR3 bases are TGCGCCAGCAGACCAAGACCGGGACAGGGGTTCACTGAAGCTTTCTTT. Its translation: CASRPRPGQGFTEAFF.